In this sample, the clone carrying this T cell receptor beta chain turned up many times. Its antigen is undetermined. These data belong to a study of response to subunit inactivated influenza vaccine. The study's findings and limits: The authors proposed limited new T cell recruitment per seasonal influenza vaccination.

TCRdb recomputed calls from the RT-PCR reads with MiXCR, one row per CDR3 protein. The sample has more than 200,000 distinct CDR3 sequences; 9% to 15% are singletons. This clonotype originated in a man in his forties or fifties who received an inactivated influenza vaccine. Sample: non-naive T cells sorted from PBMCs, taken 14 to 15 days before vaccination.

The CDR3 sequence: CASSLGPSGAQETQYF. The CDR3 nucleotides read TGCGCCAGCAGCTTGGGTCCTAGCGGGGCCCAAGAGACCCAGTACTTC. The chain carries TRBV5-1 and TRBJ2-5; 9 bases line up with TRBD2. The CDR3 has 16 residues. The ends lost 0 bases at V and 1 base at J; junction bases unmatched: 4. From germline, CDR1 is SGHRS and CDR2 YFSETQ.